This T cell receptor beta chain was documented in a study of beta chain features in type 1 diabetes. This clone was found many times. What it recognizes is unknown. A heparinised blood draw that averaged roughly 110 mL was obtained once from each donor. Whole-study findings and limits: When cDNA is sequenced, cells with high TCR expression could be over-represented.

The investigators reverse transcribed all of the isolated RNA, so they sequenced expressed TCRB transcripts. Naive, central memory and regulatory T cell samples came to a mean of approximately 3.57 million reads. Only in-frame clones appear in the TCRdb table, and some are missing; sequencing was by immunoSEQ multiplex PCR. The table has under 800,000 clones, around 15% seen once. The length of the CDR3 is 14 residues. Germline-derived CDR1 and CDR2 are MGHDK and SYGVNS. Trimming took off 4 bases at V and 1 base at J, with 8 bases between the two ends. Source material: naive CD4+ T cells from blood. The chain has TRBV25-1 and TRBJ2-1; TRBD2 is a possible D gene (6 bases). This clonotype was obtained from a man aged 18-30 years in good health. The CDR3 bases are TGTGCCAGCAGTGGCCGGGAGTCCTACAATGAGCAGTTCTTC. Protein sequence: CASSGRESYNEQFF. The complete variable domain, with remaining parts taken from reference TRBV25-1 and TRBJ2-1, reads EADIYQTPRYLVIGTGKKITLECSQTMGHDKMYWYQQDPGMELHLIHYSYGVNSTEKGDLSSESTVSRIRTEHFPLTLESARPSHTSQYLCASSGRESYNEQFFGPGTRLTVL.